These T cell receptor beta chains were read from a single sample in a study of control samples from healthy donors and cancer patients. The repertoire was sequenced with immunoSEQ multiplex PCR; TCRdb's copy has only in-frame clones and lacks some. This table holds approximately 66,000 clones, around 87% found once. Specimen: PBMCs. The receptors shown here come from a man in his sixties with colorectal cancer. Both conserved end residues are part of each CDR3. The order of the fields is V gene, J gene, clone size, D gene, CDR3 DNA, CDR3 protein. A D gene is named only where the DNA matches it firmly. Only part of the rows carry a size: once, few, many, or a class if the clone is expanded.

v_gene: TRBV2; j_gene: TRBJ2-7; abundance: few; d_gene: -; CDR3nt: TGTGCCAGCAGTGAGATGAGCCAGGGGTACGAGCAGTACTTC; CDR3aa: CASSEMSQGYEQYF
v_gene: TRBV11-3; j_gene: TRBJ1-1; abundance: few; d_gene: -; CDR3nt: TGTGCCAGCAGCTATCGACCTAAAGGGGACACTGAAGCTTTCTTT; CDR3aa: CASSYRPKGDTEAFF
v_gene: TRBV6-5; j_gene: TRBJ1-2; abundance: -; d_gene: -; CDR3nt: TGTGCCAGCAGACCCGGGGGCGGTCTCTATGGCTACACCTTC; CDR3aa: CASRPGGGLYGYTF
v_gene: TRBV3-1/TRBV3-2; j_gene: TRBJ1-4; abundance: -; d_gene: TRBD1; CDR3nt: TGTGCCAGCAGCCGGCGACAGGGGAGCGGTGAAAAACTGTTTTTT; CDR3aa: CASSRRQGSGEKLFF
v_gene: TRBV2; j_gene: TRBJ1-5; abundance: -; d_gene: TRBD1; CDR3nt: TGTGCCAGCAGAAACGGACAGGTGGGTCAGCCCCAGCATTTT; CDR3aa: CASRNGQVGQPQHF
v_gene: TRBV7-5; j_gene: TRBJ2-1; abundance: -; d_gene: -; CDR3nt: TGTGTCAGAACGGTAGGGACGACCAACTCCTACAATGAGCAGTTCTTC; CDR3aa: CVRTVGTTNSYNEQFF
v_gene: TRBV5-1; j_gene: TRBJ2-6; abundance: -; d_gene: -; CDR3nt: TGCGCCAGCAGCCCCGGTCCGGAGGGGGCCAACGTCCTGACTTTC; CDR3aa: CASSPGPEGANVLTF
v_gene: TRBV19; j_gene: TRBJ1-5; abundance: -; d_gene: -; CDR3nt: TGTGCCAGTACATATAACGGGGAGGGGGGTCAGCCCCAGCATTTT; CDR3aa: CASTYNGEGGQPQHF
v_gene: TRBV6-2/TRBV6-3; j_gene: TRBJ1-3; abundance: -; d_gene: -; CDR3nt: TGTGCCAGCAGTCAACTGAGCTCTGGAAACACCATATATTTT; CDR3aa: CASSQLSSGNTIYF
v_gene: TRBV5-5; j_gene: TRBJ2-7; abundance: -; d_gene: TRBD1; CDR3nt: TGTGCCAGCAGCTCACAGGGGGCAGGGTACGAGCAGTACTTC; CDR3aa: CASSSQGAGYEQYF
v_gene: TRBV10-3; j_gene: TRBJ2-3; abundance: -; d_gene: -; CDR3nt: TGTGCCATCAGATCCACTAGCACAGATACGCAGTATTTT; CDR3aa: CAIRSTSTDTQYF
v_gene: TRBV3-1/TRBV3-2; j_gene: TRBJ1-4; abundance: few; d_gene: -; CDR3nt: TGTGCCAGCAGCCTGAGAGAAAAACTGTTTTTT; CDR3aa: CASSLREKLFF
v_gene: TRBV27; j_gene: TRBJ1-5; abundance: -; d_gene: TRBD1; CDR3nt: TGTGCCAGCAGTTTCAGGGGGGACGGGCCCCAGCATTTT; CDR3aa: CASSFRGDGPQHF
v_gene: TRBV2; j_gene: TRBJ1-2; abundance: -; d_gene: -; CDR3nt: TGTGCCAGCAGTCCAGGGACCTATGGCTACACCTTC; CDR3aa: CASSPGTYGYTF
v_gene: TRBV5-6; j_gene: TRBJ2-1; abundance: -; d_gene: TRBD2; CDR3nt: TGTGCCAGTGGACTAGCGGTCTACAATGAGCAGTTCTTC; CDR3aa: CASGLAVYNEQFF
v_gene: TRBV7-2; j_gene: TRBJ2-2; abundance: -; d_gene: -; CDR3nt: TGTGCCAGCAGCTTAAATGGTAGGGCGAACACCGGGGAGCTGTTTTTT; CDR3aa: CASSLNGRANTGELFF
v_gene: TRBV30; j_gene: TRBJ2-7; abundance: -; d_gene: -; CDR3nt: TGTGCTGGGAAGGGGTTACCCTACGAGCAGTACTTC; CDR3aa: CAGKGLPYEQYF
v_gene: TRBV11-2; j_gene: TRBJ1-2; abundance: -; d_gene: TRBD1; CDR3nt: TGTGCCAGCAGCTCGAAAGCAGGGGGTTATGGCTACACCTTC; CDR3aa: CASSSKAGGYGYTF
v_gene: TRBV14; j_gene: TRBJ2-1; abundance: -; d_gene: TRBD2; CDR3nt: TGTGCCAGCAGCCAGGCGGGGGCGCTAGCGGGTCTGAGCTCCTACAATGAGCAGTTCTTC; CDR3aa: CASSQAGALAGLSSYNEQFF
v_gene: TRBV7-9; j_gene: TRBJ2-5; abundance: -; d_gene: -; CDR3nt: TGTGCCAGCAGCACTCGGGCGCCGGAGACCCAGTACTTC; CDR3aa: CASSTRAPETQYF
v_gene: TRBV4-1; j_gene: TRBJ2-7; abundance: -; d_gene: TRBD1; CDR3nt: TGCGCCAGCAGTGCAGGGGGCTGGGAGGAGCAGTACTTC; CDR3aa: CASSAGGWEEQYF
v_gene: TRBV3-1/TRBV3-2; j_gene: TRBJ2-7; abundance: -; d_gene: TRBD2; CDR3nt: TGTGCCAGCAGCCAAGTGTCGGGGGGGCCTTACGAGCAGTACTTC; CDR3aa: CASSQVSGGPYEQYF
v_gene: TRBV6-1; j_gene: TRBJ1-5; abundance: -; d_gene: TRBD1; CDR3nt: TGTGCCAGCAGTGAAGGACAGGGTTTTGCTCAGCCCCAGCATTTT; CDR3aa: CASSEGQGFAQPQHF
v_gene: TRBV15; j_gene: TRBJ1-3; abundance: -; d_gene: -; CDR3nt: TGTGCCACCAGCAGAGCCCGTGGGGCTGGAAACACCATATATTTT; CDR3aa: CATSRARGAGNTIYF
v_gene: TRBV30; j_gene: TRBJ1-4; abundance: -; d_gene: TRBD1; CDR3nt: TGTGCCTGGAGCAGCAGGGGGAGCGGAAAACTGTTTTTT; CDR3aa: CAWSSRGSGKLFF
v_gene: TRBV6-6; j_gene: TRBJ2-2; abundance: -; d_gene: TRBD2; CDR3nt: TGTGCCAGCAGCACTAGCGGGGAAGGCGGGGAGCTGTTTTTT; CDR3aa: CASSTSGEGGELFF
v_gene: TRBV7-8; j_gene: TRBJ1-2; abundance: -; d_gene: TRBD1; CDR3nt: TGTGCCAGCAGCCCGACGGGACAGACCTATGGCTACACCTTC; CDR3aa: CASSPTGQTYGYTF
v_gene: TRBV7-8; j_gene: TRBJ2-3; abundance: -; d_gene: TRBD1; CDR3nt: TGTGCCAGCAGCCCCGGACAGGGGAGCACAGATACGCAGTATTTT; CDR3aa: CASSPGQGSTDTQYF
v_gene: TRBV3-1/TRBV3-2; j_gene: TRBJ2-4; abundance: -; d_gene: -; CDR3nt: TGTGCCAGCAGCATAGTGAATCCCATTAGAAAAAACATTCAGTACTTC; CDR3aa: CASSIVNPIRKNIQYF
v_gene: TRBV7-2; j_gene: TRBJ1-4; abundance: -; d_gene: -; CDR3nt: TGTGCCAGCAGCTTAGGCGCCAATGAAAAACTGTTTTTT; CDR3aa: CASSLGANEKLFF
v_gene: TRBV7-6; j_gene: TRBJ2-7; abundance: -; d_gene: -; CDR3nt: TGTGCCAGCAGCCCAGCAACGAGCTCCTACGAGCAGTACTTC; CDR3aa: CASSPATSSYEQYF
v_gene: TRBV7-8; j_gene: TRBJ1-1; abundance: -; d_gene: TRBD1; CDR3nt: TGTGCCAGCAGCTTAGTGGGGGCAGGGGGGTCTGGGACTGAAGCTTTCTTT; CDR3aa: CASSLVGAGGSGTEAFF
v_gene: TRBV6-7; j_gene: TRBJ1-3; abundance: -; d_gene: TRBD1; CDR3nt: TGTGCCCGCACAGGGGCTGGAAACACCATATATTTT; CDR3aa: CARTGAGNTIYF
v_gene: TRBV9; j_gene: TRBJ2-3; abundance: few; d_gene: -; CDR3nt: TGTGCCAGCAGCGAAAGGTCGGACCACACAGATACGCAGTATTTT; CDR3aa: CASSERSDHTDTQYF
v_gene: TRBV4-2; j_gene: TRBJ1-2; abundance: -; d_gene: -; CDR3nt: TGTGCCAGCAGCCAAGAACATTCGGGCTGGGGCTACACCTTC; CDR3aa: CASSQEHSGWGYTF
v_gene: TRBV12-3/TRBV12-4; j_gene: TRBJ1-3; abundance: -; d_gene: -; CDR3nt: TGTGCCAGCAGTTTACAGGGGGGAAACACCATATATTTT; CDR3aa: CASSLQGGNTIYF
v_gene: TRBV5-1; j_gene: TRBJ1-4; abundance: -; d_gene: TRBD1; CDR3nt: TGCGCCAGCAGCCGGGACAGTGAAAATGAAAAACTGTTTTTT; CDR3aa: CASSRDSENEKLFF
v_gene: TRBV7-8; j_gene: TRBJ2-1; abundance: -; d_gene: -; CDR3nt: TGTGCCAGCAGCTTAGGCCGGGGGCCCTACAATGAGCAGTTCTTC; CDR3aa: CASSLGRGPYNEQFF
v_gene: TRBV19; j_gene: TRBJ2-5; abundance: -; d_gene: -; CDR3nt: TGTGCCAGTAGTGCCAGTGTAGAGACCCAGTACTTC; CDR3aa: CASSASVETQYF
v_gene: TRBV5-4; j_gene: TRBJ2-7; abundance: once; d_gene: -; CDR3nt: TGTGCCAGCAGCTCTGGGGGTCGCTCCTACGAGCAGTACTTC; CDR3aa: CASSSGGRSYEQYF
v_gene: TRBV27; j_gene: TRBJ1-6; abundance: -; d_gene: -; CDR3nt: TGTGCCAGCAGTTCGCGGGGGGCGGGTTCACCCCTCCACTTT; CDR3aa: CASSSRGAGSPLHF
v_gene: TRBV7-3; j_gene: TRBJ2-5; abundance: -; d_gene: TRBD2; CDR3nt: TGTGCCAGCAGCTTAAGCGGGGGGGCCCCTGAGACCCAGTACTTC; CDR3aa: CASSLSGGAPETQYF
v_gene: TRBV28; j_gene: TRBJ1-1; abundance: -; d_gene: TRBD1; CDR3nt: TGTGCCAGCAGTTCTGGGACAGGGAACACTGAAGCTTTCTTT; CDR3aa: CASSSGTGNTEAFF
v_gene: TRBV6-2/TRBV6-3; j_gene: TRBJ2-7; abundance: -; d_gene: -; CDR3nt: TGTGCCAGCAGTTACTCGACAGAATACGAGCAGTACTTC; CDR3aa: CASSYSTEYEQYF
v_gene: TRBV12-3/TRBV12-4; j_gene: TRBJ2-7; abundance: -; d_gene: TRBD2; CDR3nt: TGTGCCAGCAGTGGGACTAGCAGGGGCGAGCAGTACTTC; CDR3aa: CASSGTSRGEQYF
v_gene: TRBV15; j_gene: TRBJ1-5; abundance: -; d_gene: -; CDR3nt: TGTGCCACCAGCAGAGGGAATTCAGGGGCGGGTCAGCCCCAGCATTTT; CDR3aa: CATSRGNSGAGQPQHF
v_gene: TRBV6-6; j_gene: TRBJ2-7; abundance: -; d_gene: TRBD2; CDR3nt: TGTGCCAGCAGAACCCCGGGACTAGGAACCTACGAGCAGTACTTC; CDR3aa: CASRTPGLGTYEQYF
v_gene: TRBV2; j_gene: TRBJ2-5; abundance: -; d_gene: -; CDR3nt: TGTGCCAGCGGACTCCAAGAGACCCAGTACTTC; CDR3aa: CASGLQETQYF
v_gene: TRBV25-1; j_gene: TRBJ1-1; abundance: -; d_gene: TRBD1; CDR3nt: TGTGCCAGCAGCCAGACAGGGGGCGGAGCTTTCTTT; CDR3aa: CASSQTGGGAFF
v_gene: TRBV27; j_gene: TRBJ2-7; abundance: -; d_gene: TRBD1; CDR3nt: TGTGCCAGCAGTTTATCCAGGGGGTCATACGAGCAGTACTTC; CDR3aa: CASSLSRGSYEQYF
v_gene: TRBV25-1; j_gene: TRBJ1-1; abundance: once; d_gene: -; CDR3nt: TGTGCCAGCATACGGGGAAACACTGAAGCTTTCTTT; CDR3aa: CASIRGNTEAFF
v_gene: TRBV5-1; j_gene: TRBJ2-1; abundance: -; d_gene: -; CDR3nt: TGCGCCAGCAGCTTAGCCCGGGGCTTGCCCTACAATGAGCAGTTCTTC; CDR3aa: CASSLARGLPYNEQFF